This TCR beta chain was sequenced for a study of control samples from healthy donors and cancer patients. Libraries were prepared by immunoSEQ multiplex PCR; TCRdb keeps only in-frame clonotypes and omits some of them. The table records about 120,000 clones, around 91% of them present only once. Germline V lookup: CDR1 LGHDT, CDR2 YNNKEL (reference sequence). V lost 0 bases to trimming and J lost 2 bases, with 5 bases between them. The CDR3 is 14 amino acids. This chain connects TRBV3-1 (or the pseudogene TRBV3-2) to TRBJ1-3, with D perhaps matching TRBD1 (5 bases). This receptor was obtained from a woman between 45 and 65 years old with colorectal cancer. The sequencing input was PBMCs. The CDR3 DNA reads TGTGCCAGCAGCCAAGACAGGGCTGGAAACACCATATATTTT. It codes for CASSQDRAGNTIYF.